This T cell receptor beta chain was profiled in a study of blood T cell repertoires in COVID-19. Background on the study: Samples taken during acute and convalescent COVID-19 were collected in the United States, Italy and Spain. PBMCs, B-cell-depleted T cells, or T cells provided the cDNA or gDNA that made up the material.

CDR1 and CDR2 from the germline V gene are MDHEN and SYDVKM. V was pared by 8 bases and J by 0 bases, with 4 bases of the junction left unmatched. This CDR3 is 14 amino acids long. Data came from immunoSEQ multiplex PCR; TCRdb stores just in-frame clones and leaves some out. The sample records 150,000 or so clones, roughly 82% being singletons. The sequencing sample was made of peripheral blood. The sequence derives from a woman aged 70-85 years with acute or convalescent COVID-19. The rearrangement links TRBV28 to TRBJ1-3; 7 nucleotides match TRBD1. The CDR3 here is CASEGQSSGNTIYF. The CDR3 bases are TGTGCCAGCGAGGGACAGAGCTCTGGAAACACCATATATTTT. The variable domain in full, with the rest retrieved from reference TRBV28 and TRBJ1-3, is DVKVTQSSRYLVKRTGEKVFLECVQDMDHENMFWYRQDPGLGLRLIYFSYDVKMKEKGDIPEGYSVSREKKERFSLILESASTNQTSMYLCASEGQSSGNTIYFGEGSWLTVV.